This TCR beta chain derives from a study of blood T cells in healthy people across ages. Points from the study as a whole: Because sorting was not performed, PBMCs prevented conclusive naive versus antigen-experienced comparison.

Germline V gives CDR1 LGHDT, CDR2 YNNKEL (reference sequence). V lost 7 bases to trimming and J lost 1 base; unmatched junction nucleotides: 8. The CDR3 is 15 amino acids. Then a second PCR, running roughly 7 to 11 cycles, was carried out with a sample-barcoded 5' primer and a J-beta primer mix. TCRdb called the 5' RACE reads again in MiXCR, with one record for every CDR3 protein. The sample holds about 1,800,000 distinct CDR3 sequences, 28% seen once. Note on this clonotype: Its antigen is still unknown.

This chain joins TRBV3-1 and TRBJ2-3; 7 bases match TRBD1. The sequence was obtained from a woman aged 25 to 39 in good health. Sequences were obtained from blood. As DNA, the CDR3 is TGTGCCAGCAAGACGACAGGGTTGGGCACAGATACGCAGTATTTT. Translation: CASKTTGLGTDTQYF.